Shown below are 7 T cell receptor beta chains from a single sample sequenced in a study of T-cell reconstitution after alpha-beta-depleted transplantation in children. Unique molecular identifiers were used in preparing the TCRbeta library. One entry per CDR3 protein results from TCRdb running MiXCR on the PCR reads. The sample contains 40,000 to 55,000 distinct CDR3 sequences, 5% to 6.5% of which appear only once. The material was PBMCs, mostly from graft donor cells, obtained 60 days after TCRalphabeta/CD19-depleted stem cell transplant. The receptors here all came from a female patient younger than 10 who had a stem cell transplant for aplastic anemia, so the T cells may come from the graft donor.

This clonotype has a count of ten or more. The chain links TRBV5-1 to TRBJ1-1; perhaps TRBD1 as D (6 bases). This CDR3 contains 14 residues. The germline gives CDR1 SGHRS, CDR2 YFSETQ. Trimming left V 2 bases short and J 2 bases short, with 10 bases between. This CDR3 reads CASSLQGGNTEAFF. The CDR3 nucleotides read TGCGCCAGCAGCTTACAGGGAGGAAACACTGAAGCTTTCTTT.

This clonotype was picked up a small number of times. The V gene is TRBV27, the J gene TRBJ1-5; D gene uncertain. CDR1 and CDR2 from the germline V gene are MNHEY and SMNVEV (reference sequence). The CDR3 totals 12 residues. V was shortened by 5 bases and J by 7 bases, with 9 bases between the two germline ends. The chain's CDR3 is CASSLLGQPQHF. The CDR3 nucleotides are TGTGCCAGCAGTCTCCTCGGACAGCCCCAGCATTTT.

This clonotype was recorded many times. The chain carries TRBV3-1 and TRBJ2-1; possibly TRBD1 or TRBD2 for D (5 bases each). Germline CDR1 and CDR2: LGHDT and YNNKEL (reference sequence). Trimming pared 4 bases from V and 11 bases from J, leaving 9 bases between. The CDR3 sequence is 11 residues long. CDR3 nucleotide sequence: TGTGCCAGCAGCCTCGGGACCCAGCAGTTCTTC. Its translation is CASSLGTQQFF.

This clonotype was seen a handful of times. The gene calls are TRBV20-1 and TRBJ2-5; D tentatively reads TRBD1 or TRBD2 (5 bases each). Germline loops: CDR1 DFQATT, CDR2 SNEGSKA (reference sequence). Between the trimmed V and J ends, which lost 7 bases and 1 base, there was a span of 7 bases. The CDR3 has 11 residues. CDR3: CSGDRQETQYF. The DNA for the CDR3 is TGCAGTGGGGACCGCCAAGAGACCCAGTACTTC.

This clonotype was seen ten or more times. The rearrangement links TRBV28 to TRBJ1-1; D is undetermined. The V gene lost 2 bases and the J gene lost 3 bases, with 4 bases spanning the gap. This CDR3 comprises 12 residues. Germline values: CDR1 MDHEN, CDR2 SYDVKM. CDR3 DNA: TGTGCCAGCAGTTTACGGGACACTGAAGCTTTCTTT. This encodes CASSLRDTEAFF.

The sample holds many counts of this clonotype. The J gene is TRBJ2-7, the V gene TRBV7-9, with D perhaps TRBD2 (5 bases). The V end was cut by 4 bases, the J end by 2 bases, with 21 bases between. Germline values: CDR1 SEHNR, CDR2 FQNEAQ (reference sequence). This CDR3 spans 17 amino acids. DNA for the CDR3: TGTGCCAGCAGCTCGAAAAGCCGGGATCCCAATACCTACGAGCAGTACTTC. Its protein is CASSSKSRDPNTYEQYF.

The chain joins TRBV28 to TRBJ2-1, with 10 bases identical to TRBD2. CDR3 length: 15 residues. The V and J ends lost 3 bases and 4 bases, in that order; junction bases with no gene match: 3. The germline gives CDR1 MDHEN, CDR2 SYDVKM. The CDR3 loop is CASSLVAGGYNEQFF. The CDR3 coding sequence is TGTGCCAGCAGTTTGGTAGCGGGAGGATACAATGAGCAGTTCTTC.